A selection of T cell receptor beta chains follows, all from one sample in a study of T cell clusters in autoimmune cytopenias. TCRdb re-called the multiplex PCR reads and catalogs CDR3 proteins one per entry, DNA excluded. The sample data list more than 7,000 distinct CDR3 sequences. The sample was also linked to a second study, of T cell repertoires in aging, cancer and after chemotherapy.

The material sequenced was peripheral blood. The receptors shown here come from a human donor in good health. The CDR3 runs from the conserved cysteine through the conserved F or W. Fields, in order: clone size, V gene, J gene, CDR3 protein. A clone size is listed for some rows: how often the clone was seen (once, few, many), or a class if it is expanded.

medium-sized	TRBV19	TRBJ2-7	CASSIGQLGEQYF
NA	TRBV6-5	TRBJ2-5	CASSASGGQETQYF
NA	TRBV19	TRBJ1-1	CASSIRTGNTEAFF
medium-sized	TRBV30	TRBJ2-7	CAWSYGVGLYEQYF
NA	TRBV5-1	TRBJ2-7	CASSLEGEQYF
NA	TRBV6-5	TRBJ2-1	CASSDLSGSSYNEQFF
NA	TRBV5-5	TRBJ1-2	CASSPLQGNYGYTF
medium-sized	TRBV30	TRBJ2-1	CAWRVAGVYNEQFF
medium-sized	TRBV29-1	TRBJ2-7	CSVASGATFYEQYF
medium-sized	TRBV29-1	TRBJ2-1	CSVQGDSRRNKFF
NA	TRBV6-6	TRBJ1-6	CASSYRGQGDSPLHF
NA	TRBV6-4	TRBJ1-2	CASSQGQGLSGYTF
NA	TRBV12-3/TRBV12-4	TRBJ1-3	CASSPLDISGNTIYF
NA	TRBV6-6	TRBJ2-1	CASNRGGIGSYNEQFF
NA	TRBV15	TRBJ2-3	CATSREWESKDTQYF
NA	TRBV18	TRBJ2-2	CASSPTGPTGELFF
medium-sized	TRBV19	TRBJ2-3	CASSIVEGTDTQYF
NA	TRBV18	TRBJ2-6	CASSPPTGRGRANVLTF
NA	TRBV5-4	TRBJ2-1	CASSSPSGGDGRHNEQFF
NA	TRBV5-4	TRBJ2-7	CASSLDILGDYEQYF
NA	TRBV6-2/TRBV6-3	TRBJ2-7	CASSYWREGPREDF
medium-sized	TRBV6-6	TRBJ2-7	CASSNPTVASYEQYF
medium-sized	TRBV11-1	TRBJ2-7	CASSLQRGPSYEQYF
NA	TRBV12-3/TRBV12-4	TRBJ2-3	CASSLAAGGTDTQYF
NA	TRBV5-4	TRBJ2-1	CASSLASFYNEQFF
medium-sized	TRBV7-6	TRBJ2-7	CASSPGPNYEQYF
NA	TRBV6-4	TRBJ2-1	CASTRADTSYNEQFF
NA	TRBV5-4	TRBJ1-3	CASSLRAGALGNTIYF
NA	TRBV10-3	TRBJ2-3	CAISEGLGTDTQYF
NA	TRBV11-2	TRBJ2-6	CASSSGTGGVYGANVLTF
medium-sized	TRBV19	TRBJ2-1	CASSQGTGPHNEQFF
NA	TRBV27	TRBJ2-7	CASSPLPPGQGANEQYF
medium-sized	TRBV11-1	TRBJ2-5	CASSRTEGGETQYF
NA	TRBV20-1	TRBJ2-1	CSARASGSMHEQFF
NA	TRBV30	TRBJ1-6	CAWSQLQGRNNSPLHF
NA	TRBV5-1	TRBJ2-1	CASSLGLAGPYNEQFF
NA	TRBV5-1	TRBJ2-7	CASSLQQGKNEQYF
NA	TRBV12-3/TRBV12-4	TRBJ2-7	CASRGREPTYEQYF
large	TRBV19	TRBJ2-1	CASSIGWGQAYNEQFF
NA	TRBV6-1	TRBJ2-7	CASSRIPSGGLGYEQYF
NA	TRBV6-5	TRBJ2-1	CASSYGQGAYNEQFF
NA	TRBV27	TRBJ2-7	CASSRDRAAHEQYF
NA	TRBV20-1	TRBJ2-3	CSARAGTGGTDTQYF
NA	TRBV28	TRBJ2-2	CAIPTGTENTGELFF
NA	TRBV6-1	TRBJ1-5	CASSEERGTYQHF
NA	TRBV5-1	TRBJ2-5	CASSPGQGKVQETQYF
large	TRBV29-1	TRBJ2-6	CSVAGSGANVLTF
NA	TRBV27	TRBJ2-1	CASSLYDASGPFYNEQFF
NA	TRBV11-1	TRBJ2-7	CASSFSGTAAYEQYF
NA	TRBV27	TRBJ2-5	CASSDLGGGETQYF
NA	TRBV6-1	TRBJ2-1	CASSEGRNNEQFF
NA	TRBV18	TRBJ1-2	CASSPGAGSDYGYTF
NA	TRBV27	TRBJ1-6	CASSLGNGSPLHF
NA	TRBV5-6	TRBJ2-2	CASSAIGTSGNTGELFF
medium-sized	TRBV5-4	TRBJ2-2	CASSKGQRTNTGELFF
NA	TRBV7-9	TRBJ1-1	CASSFVGEGTEAFF
medium-sized	TRBV11-1	TRBJ2-7	CASSLAGTGIYEQYF
NA	TRBV5-4	TRBJ2-5	CASSVAGHGETQYF
NA	TRBV12-3/TRBV12-4	TRBJ1-6	CASSLGGPESPLHF